The 15 T cell receptor beta chains below were found in one sample sequenced in a study of CD4 T cells in relation to SARS-CoV-2 and coronaviruses. Measured with immunoSEQ multiplex PCR; TCRdb has only the in-frame clones, and not every one. The sample yields approximately 50,000 clones, 90% to 95% seen once. Sequenced input: naive CD4+ T cells from PBMCs. As to subset: naive CD4+ T cells isolated by negative enrichment. Every receptor here comes from an adult with COVID-19.

The CDR3 DNA reads TGTGCCAGCAGCTTGTCATCCTCGAGGCCTAGCGGGAGCACAGATACGCAGTATTTT. As protein: CASSLSSSRPSGSTDTQYF. V is TRBV5-5 and J is TRBJ2-3; 8 positions agree with TRBD2. V shed 1 base and J 0 bases; nucleotides not matched to a gene: 13. CDR3 length: 19 amino acids. Germline V gene sequence: CDR1 SGHKS, CDR2 YYEKEE (reference sequence). Full variable domain (rest looked up from reference TRBV5-5 and TRBJ2-3): DAGVTQSPTHLIKTRGQQVTLRCSPISGHKSVSWYQQVLGQGPQFIFQYYEKEERGRGNFPDRFSARQFPNYSSELNVNALLLGDSALYLCASSLSSSRPSGSTDTQYFGPGTRLTVL.

V and J are TRBV5-1 and TRBJ1-5, with 9 bases identical to TRBD1. Germline CDR1 SGHRS, CDR2 YFSETQ. V dropped 4 bases and J dropped 3; count of bases not matched to a gene: 5. The CDR3 is 15 residues long. This CDR3 is CASSPGTGPNQPQHF. DNA for the CDR3: TGCGCCAGCAGCCCCGGGACAGGGCCCAATCAGCCCCAGCATTTT.

This clone was seen only once. The chain recombines TRBV7-2 with TRBJ2-7; maybe TRBD2 (6 bases). The CDR3 spans 14 residues. V lost 5 bases, J lost 2 bases, and 13 bases lay in between. Germline-derived CDR1 and CDR2 are SGHTA and FQGNSA. The DNA for the CDR3 is TGTGCCAGCAGCGTCTTAGCGGATACCTACGAGCAGTACTTC. It yields the protein CASSVLADTYEQYF.

The gene calls are TRBV18 and TRBJ1-5; TRBD1 matches at 7 bases. CDR3 length equals 13 residues. Germline CDR1 and CDR2: KGHSH and LQKENI. Trimming at V came to 6 bases and at J to 4 bases, leaving 3 bases not matched to a gene. The CDR3 loop is CASSEDRNQPQHF. Written as DNA, the CDR3 is TGTGCCAGCTCGGAGGACAGGAATCAGCCCCAGCATTTT.

This chain connects TRBV6-5 to TRBJ2-1; D possibly corresponds to TRBD1 (7 bases). The CDR3 sequence is 11 residues long. The germline V gene has CDR1 MNHEY and CDR2 SVGAGI. Trimming stripped 10 bases from V and 8 bases from J, with 12 bases between. CDR3 sequence: CATDRDYEQFF. The CDR3 nucleotides are TGTGCCACCGACAGGGACTATGAGCAGTTCTTC.

The V and J genes are TRBV11-2 and TRBJ2-2; no firm D call. Trimming took 0 bases from V and 6 from J, leaving 11 bases between them. CDR1 is SGHAT, CDR2 FQNNGV, per germline. The CDR3 covers 15 residues. Written as DNA, the CDR3 is TGTGCCAGCAGCTTAGACCGGGCCCCCGCCGGGGAGCTGTTTTTT. Its protein is CASSLDRAPAGELFF.

This rearrangement joins TRBV5-1 to TRBJ1-4, with 8 positions matching TRBD1. The CDR3 has 15 residues. Per germline, CDR1 SGHRS and CDR2 YFSETQ. V gave up 3 bases and J gave up 7 bases; unmatched junction bases: 8. This CDR3 is CASSYRQGTGEKLFF. The DNA for the CDR3 is TGCGCCAGCAGCTACCGACAGGGGACGGGTGAAAAACTGTTTTTT.

This clone has only one observation. The V and J genes are TRBV19 and TRBJ2-1; D is uncertain. The CDR3 extends over 16 amino acids. Germline loops: CDR1 LNHDA, CDR2 SQIVND (reference sequence). V lost 4 bases and J lost 0, with 13 bases in between. CDR3 loop: CASSTPRADSYNEQFF. The CDR3 DNA is TGTGCCAGTAGTACCCCTAGGGCGGACTCCTACAATGAGCAGTTCTTC.

This rearrangement joins TRBV10-3 to TRBJ2-1; D is unresolved. Trimming cost V 1 base and J 8 bases, with 9 bases left between them. The length of the CDR3 is 13 residues. In germline, CDR1 is ENHRY, CDR2 SYGVKD. CDR3 sequence reads: CAISEYPHHEQFF. CDR3 nucleotides: TGTGCCATCAGTGAGTACCCTCACCATGAGCAGTTCTTC.

The J gene is TRBJ1-2, the V gene TRBV5-4; a possible D gene is TRBD1 (5 bases). Germline-derived CDR1 and CDR2 are SGHNT and YYREEE (reference sequence). The ends were cut back, 2 bases at V and 8 bases at J, with 13 bases in the middle. CDR3 length: 13 amino acids. The DNA of the CDR3 is TGTGCCAGCAGCTTTCTTGGGGCGCGCGGCTACACCTTC. Translating gives CASSFLGARGYTF.

The chain couples TRBV5-4 to TRBJ1-4, with D hard to call. V was clipped by 4 bases and J by 1 base, with 8 bases between them. The CDR3 is 14 residues long. Per the germline V gene, CDR1 is SGHNT and CDR2 is YYREEE (reference sequence). DNA of the CDR3: TGTGCCAGCAGCCCCGGCAGAACTAATGAAAAACTGTTTTTT. It yields the protein CASSPGRTNEKLFF.

The chain joins TRBV5-4 to TRBJ2-3; TRBD2 matches at 7 bases. Trimming removed 3 bases from V and 2 bases from J; junction bases left unmatched: 3. CDR1 is SGHNT and CDR2 is YYREEE in the germline V gene (reference sequence). CDR3 length: 14 residues. Here the CDR3 DNA reads TGTGCCAGCAGCTCAGCGGGAAACACAGATACGCAGTATTTT. Amino acids: CASSSAGNTDTQYF.

The chain recombines TRBV6-5 with TRBJ2-3; D possibly corresponds to TRBD2 (6 bases). V gave up 6 bases and J gave up 8 bases, with 15 bases separating them. The germline V gene encodes CDR1 MNHEY and CDR2 SVGAGI. The CDR3 sequence is 13 residues long. CDR3 bases: TGTGCCAGCAGGCTGACTAGTCGCGGTACGCAGTATTTT. Its translation: CASRLTSRGTQYF.

CDR3 sequence reads: CASSLLTSGAETQYF. The CDR3 DNA reads as TGTGCCAGCAGCTTACTTACTAGCGGGGCAGAGACCCAGTACTTC. This rearrangement joins TRBV7-6 to TRBJ2-5; 10 bases map to TRBD2. V lost 2 bases and J lost 4; bases outside the gene matches: 4. The CDR3 covers 15 residues. Germline V gives CDR1 SGHVS, CDR2 FNYEAQ.

V and J are TRBV20-1 and TRBJ2-7; the D is unclear. The V end lost 3 bases, the J end lost 0 bases, and 18 bases lay between the germline ends. CDR3 size: 16 residues. In germline, CDR1 is DFQATT, CDR2 SNEGSKA (reference sequence). The CDR3 protein is CSASGVRTASSYEQYF. The CDR3 DNA reads TGCAGTGCTAGTGGCGTTCGGACGGCCAGCTCCTACGAGCAGTACTTC.